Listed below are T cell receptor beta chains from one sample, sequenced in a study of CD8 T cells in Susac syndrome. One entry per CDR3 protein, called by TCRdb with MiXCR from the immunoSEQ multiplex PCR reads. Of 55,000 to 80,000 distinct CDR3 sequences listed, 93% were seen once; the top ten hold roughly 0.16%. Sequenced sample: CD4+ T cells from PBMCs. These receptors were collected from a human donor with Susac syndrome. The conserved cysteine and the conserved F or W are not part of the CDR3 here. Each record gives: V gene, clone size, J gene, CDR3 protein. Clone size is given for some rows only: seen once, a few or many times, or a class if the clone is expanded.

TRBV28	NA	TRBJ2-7	ASSFFTAEYEQY
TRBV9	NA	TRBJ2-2	ASTRRGDTSSTGELF
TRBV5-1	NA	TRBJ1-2	ASSPQVANYGYT
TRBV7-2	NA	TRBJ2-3	ASSPPTDTQY
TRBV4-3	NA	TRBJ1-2	ASSQEGYYGYT
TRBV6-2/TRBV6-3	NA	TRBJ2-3	ASSYPLLRDTQY
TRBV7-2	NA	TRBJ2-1	ASSLQGGGPSSYNEQF
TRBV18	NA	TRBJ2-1	ASSPPGRGGQEQF
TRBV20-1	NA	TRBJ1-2	SASLRGRGNYGYT
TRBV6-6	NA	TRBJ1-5	ASRNQAISNQPQH
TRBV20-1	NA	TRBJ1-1	SANQGAF
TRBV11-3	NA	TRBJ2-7	ASSLEPGLALYEQY
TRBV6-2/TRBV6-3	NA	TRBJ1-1	ASRDTTGLVEAF
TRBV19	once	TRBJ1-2	ASSIGEPDGYT
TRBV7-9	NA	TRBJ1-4	ASSLGGIIGGEKLF
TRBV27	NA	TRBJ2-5	ASSYGQGTETQY
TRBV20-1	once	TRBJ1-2	SASGRPYYGYT
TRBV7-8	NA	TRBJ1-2	ASSLGRRGASRGYT
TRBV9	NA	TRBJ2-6	ASSVEGSGANVLT
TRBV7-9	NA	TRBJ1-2	ATENPGQVYGYT
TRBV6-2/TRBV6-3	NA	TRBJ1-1	ASTPSFMNTEAF
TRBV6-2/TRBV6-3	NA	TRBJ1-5	ASLDRPAWPQH
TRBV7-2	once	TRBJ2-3	ASSLVAVGTDTQY
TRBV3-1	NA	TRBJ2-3	ASSHLTQY
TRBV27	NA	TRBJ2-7	ASSLRGEYEQY
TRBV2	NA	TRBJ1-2	ASMGARGRNYGYT
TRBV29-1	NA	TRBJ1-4	SVRWQGQPRALF
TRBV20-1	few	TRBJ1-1	SARDLTGNTEAF
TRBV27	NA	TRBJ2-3	ASRKTGTSGDTDTQY
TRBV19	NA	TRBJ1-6	ASIDRGYDSPLH
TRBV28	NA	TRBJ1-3	ATAQGWGSNTIY
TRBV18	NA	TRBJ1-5	ASSPLHDSNQPQH
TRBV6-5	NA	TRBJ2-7	ASSYLTPGQGVIYEQY